Following are 9 T cell receptor beta chains from one sample sequenced in a study of blood T cell repertoires in COVID-19. Produced via immunoSEQ multiplex PCR; TCRdb's table is partial and in-frame only. The data contain approximately 320,000 clones, around nine tenths of them singletons. Input material: peripheral blood. Receptors originate from a woman under 40 with COVID-19, enrolled during active disease.

This chain connects TRBV7-2 to TRBJ2-2, with 8 bases matching TRBD2. V was clipped by 4 bases and J by 7 bases; unmatched bases: 14. Germline CDR1 reads SGHTA; CDR2 reads FQGNSA. The CDR3 runs to 17 residues. CDR3 nucleotides: TGTGCCAGCAGCTCGAGGCGGGGGGCCGGATTCGGCGGGGAGCTGTTTTTT. As protein: CASSSRRGAGFGGELFF. The full variable domain, rest sourced from reference TRBV7-2 and TRBJ2-2, is GAGVSQSPSNKVTEKGKDVELRCDPISGHTALYWYRQSLGQGLEFLIYFQGNSAPDKSGLPSDRFSAERTGGSVSTLTIQRTQQEDSAVYLCASSSRRGAGFGGELFFGEGSRLTVL.

On this clone: The sample holds other DNA sequences that translate to the same CDR3. This rearrangement joins TRBV5-6 to TRBJ1-2, with 9 bases aligning to TRBD1. V trimming: 0 bases; J trimming: 7 bases; junction bases outside the gene matches: 4. CDR1 SGHDT and CDR2 YYEEEE come from the germline V gene. The length of the CDR3 is 14 residues. Written as DNA, the CDR3 is TGTGCCAGCAGCTTGGTGGGACAGGGAAGTGGCTACACCTTC. Encoded protein: CASSLVGQGSGYTF.

V usage is TRBV28 and J usage is TRBJ1-4, with 10 bases aligning to TRBD1. The CDR3 length is 15 residues. The trim removed 6 bases at V and 8 bases at J, leaving 9 bases unmatched. Germline lookup yields CDR1 MDHEN and CDR2 SYDVKM. The CDR3 region is CASSPSGTGAEKLFF. The DNA of the CDR3 is TGTGCCAGCAGCCCCTCCGGGACAGGGGCCGAAAAACTGTTTTTT.

The chain carries TRBV11-1 and TRBJ2-1; weak D call: TRBD2 (5 bases). V was trimmed by 5 bases and J by 4 bases, leaving 18 bases between them. CDR3 length equals 16 residues. Germline-derived CDR1 and CDR2 are SGHAT and FQDESV (reference sequence). This chain's CDR3 is CASSPTSRRSYNEQFF. The CDR3 DNA is TGTGCCAGCAGCCCCACCTCGAGGAGGTCTTACAATGAGCAGTTCTTC.

This clone was counted a few times. This chain links TRBV28 with TRBJ1-1; tentatively, D is TRBD1 (5 bases). With 2 bases removed from V and 12 bases from J, the gap between germline ends came to 10 bases. This CDR3 has 11 residues. Germline V gives CDR1 MDHEN, CDR2 SYDVKM. The CDR3 loop is CASSLRGRTFF. The CDR3, as DNA: TGTGCCAGCAGTTTAAGGGGAAGGACTTTCTTT.

The CDR3 sequence is CAWSGGRETYGYTF. The CDR3 nucleotides are TGTGCCTGGAGTGGAGGAAGGGAGACCTATGGCTACACCTTC. The chain is built from TRBV30 and TRBJ1-2; D is uncertain. This CDR3 is built from 14 residues. Trimming stripped 1 base from V and 4 bases from J, with 13 bases between. The germline V gene has CDR1 GTSNPN and CDR2 SVGIG (reference sequence).

The chain couples TRBV6-2 or TRBV6-3 to TRBJ2-7, with TRBD1 identical over 8 bases. Germline V gene lookup returns CDR1 MNHEY and CDR2 SVGEGT. This CDR3 spans 15 amino acids. J gave up 4 bases and V 0 bases, and 5 bases lay outside the gene matches. The CDR3 coding sequence is TGTGCCAGCAGTTACTCAGGCAGGGGGCTTTACGAGCAGTACTTC. Translation gives CASSYSGRGLYEQYF.

The chain has TRBV12-3 or TRBV12-4 and TRBJ1-2; D is possibly TRBD1 (5 bases). Trimming took 5 bases from V and 2 from J, leaving 9 bases between them. The CDR3 is 13 residues long. CDR3 in DNA: TGTGCCAGCAGTCCCCCAGGGAACTATGGCTACACCTTC. This gives the protein CASSPPGNYGYTF.

V gene TRBV3-1 (or the pseudogene TRBV3-2) combines with J gene TRBJ1-3; D gene ambiguous. The CDR3 consists of 13 residues. CDR1 and CDR2 from the germline V gene are LGHDT and YNNKEL (reference sequence). V lost 5 bases and J 4 bases, leaving 9 bases between the germline ends. CDR3 bases: TGTGCCAGCAGCAAGGTTAGCGGAAACACCATATATTTT. Its protein is CASSKVSGNTIYF.